This T cell receptor (beta chain) came from a study of radiotherapy plus CTLA-4 blockade in lung cancer. Whole-study results and caveats: Reportedly, early blood T cell clone dynamics best predicted response, with interferon-beta.

V was trimmed by 10 bases and J by 0 bases, leaving 21 bases between them. Germline V gene data show CDR1 as ENHRY and CDR2 as SYGVKD. The CDR3 consists of 16 residues. The data were produced by immunoSEQ multiplex PCR, yet TCRdb's version contains in-frame clones alone and is incomplete. Here the sample spans 60,000 to 70,000 clones, 79% being singletons. For this clone: Its antigen is not identified.

The chain links TRBV10-3 to TRBJ1-2; a possible D gene is TRBD1 (5 bases). The origin of this receptor is a human donor with non-small cell lung cancer who had a complete response to radiotherapy plus ipilimumab. The material sequenced was peripheral blood, taken from a patient treated with radiotherapy plus ipilimumab. The CDR3 reads CATGQVVGRANYGYTF. In DNA form, the CDR3 reads TGTGCCACCGGACAAGTAGTGGGGAGAGCTAACTATGGCTACACCTTC.